This T cell receptor beta chain was sequenced for a study of CXCR3-negative and CXCR3-positive naive CD8 T cells. The CDR3 has 13 amino acids. Germline lookup yields CDR1 MNHEY and CDR2 SVGEGT. The TRB cDNA libraries were prepared by 5' RACE with UMI labels. TCRdb re-called the 5' RACE reads and shows each CDR3 protein once, DNA omitted. The listing records over 70,000 distinct CDR3 sequences. The sequencing sample was made of naive CXCR3- CD8+ T cells from blood. Stated subset: CD45RO-CCR7+CD27+CD95- naive CD8+ T cells lacking CXCR3 (TNR3-). V gene TRBV6-2 or TRBV6-3 combines with J gene TRBJ2-7. The clonotype was recovered from a human donor in good health. Some clones in this sample may be carry-over from other donors' samples. CDR3: CASGLSRSYEQYF.